The sample holds many counts of the clone carrying this T cell receptor beta chain. Its cognate antigen is unknown. The record originates from a study of early T cells in non-severe SARS-CoV-2 infection. Looking at the study overall: With bulk RNA from unsorted whole blood as input, sequencing yielded unpaired chains.

Tagging with unique molecular identifiers was applied to individual cDNA molecules. TCRdb reanalysed the 5' RACE reads using MiXCR and keeps one entry per CDR3 protein. This sample has fewer than 35,000 distinct CDR3 sequences, with about 9.9% found just once. Overall study findings and caveats: A preference for anti-spike CD8 responses marked VDJdb matching, which missed private and CD4 specificities.

Looked up from germline, CDR1 is DFQATT and CDR2 is SNEGSKA (reference sequence). This CDR3 has 14 residues. V was shortened by 0 bases and J by 1 base, with 10 bases between the two germline ends. What was sequenced was whole blood. V gene TRBV20-1 combines with J gene TRBJ2-7; D is unclear. The TCR originated in an adult who was a healthcare worker with PCR-confirmed SARS-CoV-2 infection or an uninfected control (not recorded which). CDR3 nucleotide sequence: TGCAGTGCTAGAGATTCCGGCAGATCCTACGAGCAGTACTTC. This sequence encodes CSARDSGRSYEQYF.